These T cell receptor beta chains were read from a single sample in a study of response to subunit inactivated influenza vaccine. TCRdb re-analysed the RT-PCR reads in MiXCR, keeping a single row per CDR3 protein. The sample has more than 600,000 distinct CDR3 sequences, 18% seen once. Sequencing was performed on PBMCs from blood, taken roughly 5 days after vaccination. These receptors all stem from a man aged 50 to 59 who received an inactivated influenza vaccine. Both conserved end residues are part of each CDR3.

cdr3_length j_call v_call cdr3_aa
14 TRBJ1-1 TRBV3-1 CASSQGWENTEAFF
13 TRBJ2-4 TRBV24-1 CATSGGSAGIQYF
16 TRBJ1-4 TRBV12-3/TRBV12-4 CASSLLAGTVNEKLFF
11 TRBJ2-7 TRBV12-3/TRBV12-4 CASSLGPLAYF
16 TRBJ2-1 TRBV9 CASSVLGTSGYNEQFF
16 TRBJ1-4 TRBV10-3 CAISESRGGSNEKLFF
12 TRBJ2-1 TRBV6-5 CASTAGRNEQFF
16 TRBJ2-7 TRBV6-5 CASSYARTGGVHEQYF
16 TRBJ2-6 TRBV6-5 CASSYGQGAGANVLTF
15 TRBJ2-1 TRBV10-3 CAISEAKSSYNEQFF
16 TRBJ1-1 TRBV10-3 CAISPRGGGANTEAFF
13 TRBJ1-1 TRBV29-1 CSVSDSMNTEAFF
13 TRBJ2-7 TRBV28 CAITSGTTYEQYF
16 TRBJ1-2 TRBV5-6 CASSLVWDSSNYGYTF
10 TRBJ2-3 TRBV20-1 CSALGSLKYF
18 TRBJ2-3 TRBV3-1 CASQPSFSGHRSTDTQYF
14 TRBJ2-5 TRBV10-3 CAISGTSGSQTQYF
14 TRBJ2-2 TRBV7-6 CASSWLHNTGELFF
15 TRBJ1-1 TRBV4-3 CASSQDDLDSTEAFF
14 TRBJ2-7 TRBV29-1 CSVAASQDFYEQYF
12 TRBJ2-2 TRBV7-9 CASSLPGNKLFF
14 TRBJ2-7 TRBV10-3 CAIKRQVDTYEQYF
14 TRBJ2-4 TRBV7-9 CASSPALAKNIQYF
15 TRBJ2-7 TRBV9 CASSVGGSAPPEQYF
13 TRBJ2-7 TRBV20-1 CSASPAKQYEQYF
12 TRBJ1-2 TRBV20-1 CSASSAWDGYTF
14 TRBJ2-3 TRBV9 CASSGTTSTDTQYF
15 TRBJ1-1 TRBV4-2 CASSLLHGQNTEAFF
15 TRBJ1-1 TRBV2 CASSRGQGAGTEAFF
14 TRBJ2-7 TRBV29-1 CSVEVRGPGYEQYF
12 TRBJ2-7 TRBV20-1 CSPSGSSGEQYF
16 TRBJ2-1 TRBV10-3 CAIRGTSGELGNEQFF
13 TRBJ2-5 TRBV20-1 CSAGKNFWETQYF
11 TRBJ1-1 TRBV20-1 CSAKRGTEAFF
14 TRBJ1-5 TRBV6-1 CASSGIDGNQPQHF
19 TRBJ2-1 TRBV10-3 CAISEPPGGRAHSYNEQFF
13 TRBJ1-1 TRBV10-3 CASSAREETEAFF
17 TRBJ2-2 TRBV7-9 CASTLNPGHRNTGELFF
12 TRBJ1-1 TRBV20-1 CRPTGGGTEAFF
15 TRBJ1-6 TRBV6-1 CASSPGRTPYSPLHF
14 TRBJ1-5 TRBV29-1 CSAVDSSSNQPQHF
17 TRBJ2-1 TRBV5-1 CASSLDGTGSLFNEQFF
13 TRBJ1-1 TRBV7-2 CASSYALNTEAFF
14 TRBJ2-7 TRBV6-2/TRBV6-3 CASSTRPSSYEQYF
12 TRBJ2-2 TRBV5-1 CASTLGAGELFF
13 TRBJ2-1 TRBV4-3 CASSRRDSNEQFF
12 TRBJ2-1 TRBV28 CASSFVRDEQFF